A single T cell receptor beta chain is shown here with its context. The record originates from a study of blood T cell repertoires in COVID-19. Overall study context: Donors in the United States, Italy and Spain gave samples during acute or convalescent COVID-19. The analysed material was cDNA or gDNA that came from T cells, B-cell-depleted T cells, or PBMCs.

In the study's own analysis: The authors estimated nucleated cell counts from reference gene primer amplification. Clones were read by immunoSEQ multiplex PCR, and TCRdb kept only the in-frame ones, dropping some. That table gives V, J and clone size, and the DNA gave D and trimming. The table shows roughly 240,000 clones, with about 88% occurring only once. CDR3 length: 10 amino acids. The ends lost 10 bases at V and 9 bases at J; junction bases unmatched: 3. The V gene's germline CDR1 is MNHEY and CDR2 SVGAGI. Sequencing input: peripheral blood. The chain carries TRBV6-5 and TRBJ2-1, with 7 nucleotides matching TRBD1. The TCR comes from a man aged 18 to 30 with active or convalescent COVID-19. CDR3 protein: CATRDSEQFF. The CDR3, as DNA: TGTGCCACTCGGGACAGTGAGCAGTTCTTC.